Listed below are T cell receptor beta chains from one sample, sequenced in a study of CD8 T cells in Susac syndrome. TCRdb reprocessed the immunoSEQ multiplex PCR reads via MiXCR and lists one record per CDR3 protein. The data hold about 180,000 distinct CDR3 sequences, with 94% observed a single time. Sequencing was performed on CD4+ T cells from PBMCs. The receptors originated from a human donor with Susac syndrome. Each CDR3 is given with its conserved first and last residue. Fields, in order: V gene, J gene, clone size, D gene, CDR3 DNA, CDR3 protein. The D gene is left open where the match is weak. For some rows the clone size is stated as once, few or many, or as a class when expanded; others skip it.

>TRBV29-1|TRBJ1-2|NA|TRBD1
TGCAGCGTTGAAGAGGGAAACAGGGGGAACTATGGCTACACCTTC
CSVEEGNRGNYGYTF
>TRBV5-1|TRBJ2-5|few|TRBD1
TGCGCCAGCAGCTCGCAGGGGGCCGAGACCCAGTACTTC
CASSSQGAETQYF
>TRBV19|TRBJ1-2|NA|TRBD1
TGTGCCAGTAGTCGGGGACAGGTCTATGGCTACACCTTC
CASSRGQVYGYTF
>TRBV3-1|TRBJ2-7|NA|NA
TGTGCCAGCAGCCAAGCGGGGATCGAGCAGTACTTC
CASSQAGIEQYF
>TRBV12-3/TRBV12-4|TRBJ1-1|NA|NA
TGTGCCAGCAGTTTAGCCCTGGGGGGGAACACTGAAGCTTTCTTT
CASSLALGGNTEAFF
>TRBV25-1|TRBJ1-6|NA|NA
TGTGCCAGCAGCGACGAGGGACAAAATAATTCACCCCTCCACTTT
CASSDEGQNNSPLHF
>TRBV3-1|TRBJ2-1|NA|NA
TGTGCCAGCAGCGCCTCTGAGGGGGTATACAATGAGCAGTTCTTC
CASSASEGVYNEQFF
>TRBV6-1|TRBJ2-3|few|TRBD2
TGTGCCAGCAGTCTAAGACTAGCGGGGAGTACAGATACGCAGTATTTT
CASSLRLAGSTDTQYF
>TRBV20-1|TRBJ2-3|NA|TRBD2
TGCAGTGCTAGAGCGGGGGGGCGCACAGATACGCAGTATTTT
CSARAGGRTDTQYF
>TRBV24-1|TRBJ2-1|NA|NA
TGTGCCACCGCCGACACTTACAATGAGCAGTTCTTC
CATADTYNEQFF
>TRBV9|TRBJ2-1|NA|NA
TGTGCCAGCACCGTGGAGGGGGATACCTACAATGAGCAGTTCTTC
CASTVEGDTYNEQFF
>TRBV18|TRBJ2-2|NA|NA
TGTGCCAGCTCACAGGAATCCGGGAACACCGGGGAGCTGTTTTTT
CASSQESGNTGELFF
>TRBV7-6|TRBJ2-5|NA|TRBD1
TGTGCCAGCAGCCCCCGGACAGGGAATGGGGAGACCCAGTACTTC
CASSPRTGNGETQYF
>TRBV15|TRBJ2-7|NA|NA
TGTGCCACCAGCAGAGGGGCGGCTGCCTACGAGCAGTACTTC
CATSRGAAAYEQYF
>TRBV6-2/TRBV6-3|TRBJ2-3|NA|TRBD2
TGTGCCAGCAGGGTGAGACTAGCCACCATGGATACGCAGTATTTT
CASRVRLATMDTQYF
>TRBV7-2|TRBJ2-7|NA|NA
TGTGCCAGCAGCTTTGACAGTACCTACGAGCAGTACTTC
CASSFDSTYEQYF
>TRBV2|TRBJ2-5|NA|NA
TGTGCCAGCGCCCCCCGGCCGGGAACCCAGTACTTC
CASAPRPGTQYF
>TRBV19|TRBJ1-2|NA|TRBD1
TGTGCAACAAAGGGACAGAGACTCTATGGCTACACCTTC
CATKGQRLYGYTF
>TRBV7-2|TRBJ2-5|few|NA
TGTGCCAGCAGCTTCCTGCTCGGAGGGGTAGAGACCCAGTACTTC
CASSFLLGGVETQYF
>TRBV25-1|TRBJ2-5|NA|NA
TGTGCCAGCAGGTTGGGAATATTCCAAGAGACCCAGTACTTC
CASRLGIFQETQYF
>TRBV10-3|TRBJ2-5|NA|TRBD2
TGTGCCACCTCGGGGGGGAAGACCCAGTACTTC
CATSGGKTQYF
>TRBV20-1|TRBJ2-3|NA|NA
TGCAGTGCTAGACCCGGGACTGGGAGCACAGATACGCAGTATTTT
CSARPGTGSTDTQYF
>TRBV18|TRBJ1-1|NA|TRBD1
TGTGCCAGCTCACCACGCGGGACAGCGAACACTGAAGCTTTCTTT
CASSPRGTANTEAFF
>TRBV30|TRBJ2-7|NA|NA
TGTGCCTGGAGTGAGGGCTACGAGCAGTACTTC
CAWSEGYEQYF
>TRBV18|TRBJ1-1|NA|NA
TGTGCCAGCTCATCCTTGGACCAGTCGGTTACTTTCTTT
CASSSLDQSVTFF
>TRBV28|TRBJ2-1|NA|TRBD2
TGTGCCAGCCAGACGGCTAGCGGGACCAATGAGCAGTTCTTC
CASQTASGTNEQFF
>TRBV5-1|TRBJ1-6|NA|TRBD1
TGCGCCAGCAGCGAATCGACAGGGTTCAATAATTCACCCCTCCACTTT
CASSESTGFNNSPLHF
>TRBV20-1|TRBJ2-1|NA|TRBD1
TGCAGTGCTAGCCCAATTTTGACAGGGGCGAATGAGCAGTTCTTC
CSASPILTGANEQFF
>TRBV21-1|TRBJ1-4|NA|NA
TGTGCCAGCAGGGGAAACAGGGCCTCCAAATGGAATGAAAAACTGTTTTTT
CASRGNRASKWNEKLFF
>TRBV9|TRBJ2-5|NA|TRBD2
TGTGCCAGCAGCGTAGTTTCGAGCGGGGGGGCTGAGACCCAGTACTTC
CASSVVSSGGAETQYF
>TRBV19|TRBJ1-6|NA|TRBD1
TGTGCCACCATGGACAGGCCTAATTCACCCCTCCACTTT
CATMDRPNSPLHF
>TRBV10-3|TRBJ2-7|NA|TRBD1
TGTGCCATCACCGGACAGGAATCCTACGAGCAGTACTTC
CAITGQESYEQYF
>TRBV29-1|TRBJ2-5|NA|NA
TGCAGCGCAATGACAGTGGGGGAGACCCAGTACTTC
CSAMTVGETQYF
>TRBV27|TRBJ2-1|NA|NA
TGTGCCAGCAGTTTAGACTGGGCCTACAATGAGCAGTTCTTC
CASSLDWAYNEQFF
>TRBV30|TRBJ2-4|NA|NA
TGTGCCTGCGGCAGGACCATAGCCAAAAACATTCAGTACTTC
CACGRTIAKNIQYF
>TRBV11-2|TRBJ2-5|NA|TRBD2
TGTGCCAGCAGCATTAGCGGGGGGGGCCGCCAAGAGACCCAGTACTTC
CASSISGGGRQETQYF
>TRBV11-3|TRBJ2-3|NA|NA
TGTGCCAGCAGCTTAGTTGGAGCCACAGATACGCAGTATTTT
CASSLVGATDTQYF
>TRBV5-4|TRBJ2-5|NA|TRBD2
TGTGCCAGCAGCTCCGGACTAGCGGGGGCCCGATCTCATGAGACCCAGTACTTC
CASSSGLAGARSHETQYF
>TRBV20-1|TRBJ2-5|NA|NA
TGCAGTGCTAGAGATCCCAGGGGACAAGAGACCCAGTACTTC
CSARDPRGQETQYF
>TRBV2|TRBJ2-7|NA|NA
TGTGCCAGCAGTGAATCCTCCCCCTACGAGCAGTACTTC
CASSESSPYEQYF
>TRBV2|TRBJ1-6|NA|NA
TGTGCCAGCAGTGAAATCCACAATTCACCCCTCCACTTT
CASSEIHNSPLHF
>TRBV20-1|TRBJ1-5|NA|NA
TGCAGTGCTAACCCCACAGGAGCAAATCAGCCCCAGCATTTT
CSANPTGANQPQHF
>TRBV30|TRBJ1-6|NA|NA
TGTGCCTGGAGTAAGGGGACTTCGGGGTCACCCCTCCACTTT
CAWSKGTSGSPLHF
>TRBV7-8|TRBJ2-1|NA|NA
TGTGCCAGCAGCTTAGCAGGGCAGACCTCCTACAATGAGCAGTTCTTC
CASSLAGQTSYNEQFF
>TRBV12-3/TRBV12-4|TRBJ2-6|NA|TRBD1
TGTGCCAGCAGTCCCCGACAGGGGGTCTCTGGGGCCAACGTCCTGACTTTC
CASSPRQGVSGANVLTF